Here is one T cell receptor beta chain with its context. The antigen remains undetermined. With 60 Vbeta and 13 Jbeta primers, the PCR was carried out. The method was immunoSEQ multiplex PCR; TCRdb's version includes in-frame clones alone and lacks a portion of them. This table has some 150,000 clones, approximately 79% appearing once. The data derive from a study of cytomegalovirus exposure and HLA in healthy donors. Whole-study findings and limits: DRB1 had the most TCR associations and HLA-C the fewest, a later analysis found, with rates varying by HLA locus. Later analysis reportedly placed an Asian-associated ancestry cluster below the roughly 700-donor mean in N-insertions. In vitro testing confirmed a few CMV-associated chains as specific for CMV antigens. Whilst most TCR sequences proved rare, a subset of public TCRs occurred across many donors.

Trimming at V came to 1 base and at J to 5 bases, leaving 5 bases not matched to a gene. The CDR3 sequence is 15 residues long. Germline CDR1 is SNHLY and CDR2 is FYNNEI. The sample was PBMCs. This receptor was identified in a man between 40 and 49 years old in good health and CMV-seronegative. This chain links TRBV2 with TRBJ2-7, with TRBD1 matching 10 bases. The CDR3 coding sequence is TGTGCCAGCAGTGAAGAGGACAGGGGGGATGACGAGCAGTACTTC. Translation gives CASSEEDRGDDEQYF.